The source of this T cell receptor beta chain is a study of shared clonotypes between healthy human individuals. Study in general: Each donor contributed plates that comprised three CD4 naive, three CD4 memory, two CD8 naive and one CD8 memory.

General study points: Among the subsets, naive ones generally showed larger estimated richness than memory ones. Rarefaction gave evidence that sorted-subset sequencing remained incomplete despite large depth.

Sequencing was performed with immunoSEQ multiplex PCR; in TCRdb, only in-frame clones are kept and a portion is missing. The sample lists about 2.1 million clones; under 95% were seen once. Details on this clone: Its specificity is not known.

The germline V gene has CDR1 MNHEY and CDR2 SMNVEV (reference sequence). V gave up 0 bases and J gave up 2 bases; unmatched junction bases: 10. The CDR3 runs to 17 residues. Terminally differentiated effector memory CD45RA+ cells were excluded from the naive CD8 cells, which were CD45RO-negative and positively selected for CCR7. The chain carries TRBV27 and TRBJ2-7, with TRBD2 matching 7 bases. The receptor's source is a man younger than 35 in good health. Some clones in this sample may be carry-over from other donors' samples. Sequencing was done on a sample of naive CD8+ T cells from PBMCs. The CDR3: CASSLSSWGTIPYEQYF. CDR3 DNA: TGTGCCAGCAGTTTATCCTCATGGGGGACTATCCCCTACGAGCAGTACTTC.